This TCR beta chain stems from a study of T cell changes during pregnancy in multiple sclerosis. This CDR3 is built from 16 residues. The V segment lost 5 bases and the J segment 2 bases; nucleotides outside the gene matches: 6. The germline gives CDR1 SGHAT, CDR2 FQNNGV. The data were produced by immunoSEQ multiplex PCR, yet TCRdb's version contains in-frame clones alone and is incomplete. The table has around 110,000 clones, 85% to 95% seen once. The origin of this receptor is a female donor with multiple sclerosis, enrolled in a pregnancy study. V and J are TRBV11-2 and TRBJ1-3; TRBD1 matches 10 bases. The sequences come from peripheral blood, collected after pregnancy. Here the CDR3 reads CASSTTDRGAGNTIYF. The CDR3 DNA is TGTGCCAGCAGCACGACGGACAGGGGGGCTGGAAACACCATATATTTT.